The TCR beta chain under discussion was sequenced for a study of read filtering for tumor transcriptome and immune sequencing. The sample holds many counts of this clonotype. Germline V gives CDR1 SGHRS, CDR2 YFSETQ. The CDR3 contains 12 residues. V trimming: 4 bases; J trimming: 8 bases; junction bases outside the gene matches: 5. The library was built from 400 to 500 ng RNA with molecular barcoded adaptors for alpha/delta and beta/gamma chains. TCRdb recomputed calls from the reads with MiXCR, one row per CDR3 protein. The data contain about 37,000 distinct CDR3 sequences, about 11% of them singletons.

This receptor was obtained from a donor over 35 with multiple myeloma. Sequenced material: a population of CD138-negative cells sorted from bone marrow. The chain joins TRBV5-1 to TRBJ1-1, with TRBD1 matching over 7 bases. In DNA, the CDR3 is TGCGCCAGCAGCCGGGAGGGGGCCGAAGCTTTCTTT. Translating it yields CASSREGAEAFF.